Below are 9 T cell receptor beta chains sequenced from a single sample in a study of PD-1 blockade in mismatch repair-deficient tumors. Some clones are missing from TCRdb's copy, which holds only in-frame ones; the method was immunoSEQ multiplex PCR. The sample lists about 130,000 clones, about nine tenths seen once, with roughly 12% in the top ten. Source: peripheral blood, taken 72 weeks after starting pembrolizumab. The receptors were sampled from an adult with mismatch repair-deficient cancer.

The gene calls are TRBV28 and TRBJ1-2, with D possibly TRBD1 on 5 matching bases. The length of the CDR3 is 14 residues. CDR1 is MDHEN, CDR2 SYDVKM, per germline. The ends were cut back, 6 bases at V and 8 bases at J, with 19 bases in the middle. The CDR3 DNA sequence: TGTGCCAGCAGCCGAACCGGGACCCTATTAGGCTACACCTTC. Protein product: CASSRTGTLLGYTF.

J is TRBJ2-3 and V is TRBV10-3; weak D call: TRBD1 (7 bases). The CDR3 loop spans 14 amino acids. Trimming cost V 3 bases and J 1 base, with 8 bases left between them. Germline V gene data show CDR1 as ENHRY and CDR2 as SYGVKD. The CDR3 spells CAISDRGGTDTQYF. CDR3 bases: TGTGCCATCAGTGACAGGGGGGGCACAGATACGCAGTATTTT.

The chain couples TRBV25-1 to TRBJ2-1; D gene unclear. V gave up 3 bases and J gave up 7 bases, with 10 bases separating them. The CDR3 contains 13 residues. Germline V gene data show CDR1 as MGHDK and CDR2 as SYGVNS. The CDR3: CASSDIAVNEQFF. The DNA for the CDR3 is TGTGCCAGCAGTGATATTGCGGTAAATGAGCAGTTCTTC.

In DNA, the CDR3 is TGTGCCAGCAGCTCCTGGCGGCGGGGAGAGACCCAGTACTTC. As protein: CASSSWRRGETQYF. The chain recombines TRBV2 with TRBJ2-5; D is possibly TRBD2 (6 bases). The V gene lost 6 bases and the J gene lost 4 bases, with 15 bases spanning the gap. This CDR3 comprises 14 residues. CDR1 SNHLY and CDR2 FYNNEI come from the germline V gene.

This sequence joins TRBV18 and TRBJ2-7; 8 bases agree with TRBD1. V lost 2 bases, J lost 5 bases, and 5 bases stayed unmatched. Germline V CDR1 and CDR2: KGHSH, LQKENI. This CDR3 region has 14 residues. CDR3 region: CASSPYAGGHEQYF. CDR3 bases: TGTGCCAGCTCACCATATGCAGGGGGCCACGAGCAGTACTTC.

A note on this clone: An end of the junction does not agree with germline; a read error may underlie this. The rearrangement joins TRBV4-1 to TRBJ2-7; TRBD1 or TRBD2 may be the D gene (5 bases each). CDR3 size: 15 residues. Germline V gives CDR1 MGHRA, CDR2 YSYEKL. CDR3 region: CASRQVGADFYEQYF. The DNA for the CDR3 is TGCGCCAGCAGGCAAGTCGGGGCGGATTTCTACGAGCAGTACTTC.

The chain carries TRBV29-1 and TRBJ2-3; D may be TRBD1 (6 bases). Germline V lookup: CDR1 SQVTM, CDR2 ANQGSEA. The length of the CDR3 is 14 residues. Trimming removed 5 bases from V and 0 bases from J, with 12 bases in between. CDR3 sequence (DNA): TGCAGCGTTCTGAGGGGGTCAAGCACAGATACGCAGTATTTT. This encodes CSVLRGSSTDTQYF.

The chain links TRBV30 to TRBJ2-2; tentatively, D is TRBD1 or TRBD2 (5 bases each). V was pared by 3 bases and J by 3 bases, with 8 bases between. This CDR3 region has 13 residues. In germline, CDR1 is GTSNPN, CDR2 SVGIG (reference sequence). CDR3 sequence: CAWSGTHTGELFF. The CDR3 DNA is TGTGCCTGGAGCGGGACCCACACCGGGGAGCTGTTTTTT.

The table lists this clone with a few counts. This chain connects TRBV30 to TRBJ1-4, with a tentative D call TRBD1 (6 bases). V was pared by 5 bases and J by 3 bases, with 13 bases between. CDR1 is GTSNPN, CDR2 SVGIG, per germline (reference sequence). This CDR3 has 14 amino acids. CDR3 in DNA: TGTGCCTGGGCGGTGGCAGGGGCTAATGAAAAACTGTTTTTT. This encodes CAWAVAGANEKLFF.